This TCR beta chain was sequenced during a study of patients and donors after allogeneic stem cell transplantation. The CDR3 is 16 amino acids. V was pared by 0 bases and J by 1 base, with 11 bases between. Germline V gene data show CDR1 as SGHDN and CDR2 as FVKESK. TCRdb independently ran MiXCR on the RT-PCR reads; one entry per CDR3 protein. Of about a million distinct CDR3 sequences listed, roughly 18% are singletons. The TCR sequence derives from a human donor who was either an allogeneic HSCT recipient or a stem cell or donor lymphocyte infusion donor (not recorded which). It is not recorded whose cells these are; they may come from a transplant donor. What was sequenced was blood, either unsorted or a sorted T cell fraction (not recorded which). The J gene is TRBJ2-3, the V gene TRBV14; D remains ambiguous. CDR3 DNA sequence: TGTGCCAGCAGCCAAGATTCTCCTCGCCGCACAGATACGCAGTATTTT. This translates into CASSQDSPRRTDTQYF.